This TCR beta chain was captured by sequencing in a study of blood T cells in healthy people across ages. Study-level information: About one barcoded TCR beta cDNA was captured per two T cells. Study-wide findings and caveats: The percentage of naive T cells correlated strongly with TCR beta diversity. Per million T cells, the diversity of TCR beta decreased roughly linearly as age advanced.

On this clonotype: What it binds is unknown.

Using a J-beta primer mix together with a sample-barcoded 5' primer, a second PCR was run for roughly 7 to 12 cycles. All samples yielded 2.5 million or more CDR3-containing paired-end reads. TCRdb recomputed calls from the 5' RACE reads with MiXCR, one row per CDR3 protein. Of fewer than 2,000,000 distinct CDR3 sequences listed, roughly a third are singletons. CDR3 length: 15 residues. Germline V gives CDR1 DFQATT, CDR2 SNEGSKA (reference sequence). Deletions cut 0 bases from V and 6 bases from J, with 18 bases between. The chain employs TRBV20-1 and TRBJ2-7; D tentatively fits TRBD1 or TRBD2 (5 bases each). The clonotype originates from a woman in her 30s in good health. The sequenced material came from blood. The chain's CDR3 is CSARDNGGLRGEQYF. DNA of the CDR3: TGCAGTGCTAGAGATAATGGCGGGCTTAGGGGCGAGCAGTACTTC.